A selection of T cell receptor beta chains follows, all from one sample in a study of T-cell memory formation after mild COVID-19. TCRdb re-called the 5' RACE reads through MiXCR, storing one row per CDR3 protein. The sample lists about 40,000 distinct CDR3 sequences, roughly 11% occurring once. The sequencing sample was made of PBMCs or a T cell subset sorted from them (not recorded which). The receptors come from a man aged 18 to 29 who had mild COVID-19 (a few samples of this study predate the infection). Cell type and time point are not known. Each CDR3 is given with its conserved first and last residue. D genes are given only for firm matches. Clone size is stated in some rows and not others, as once, few, many or a class when expanded.

TGTGCCAGCAGCATAGCGGAAAGCTCCTACAATGAGCAGTTCTTC | CASSIAESSYNEQFF | TRBJ2-1 | TRBV7-3 | . | many
TGTGCCAGCAGTTACTTCGGAACATCTGGGGCCAACGTCCTGACTTTC | CASSYFGTSGANVLTF | TRBJ2-6 | TRBV6-5 | . | .
TGCAGTGCTAGAGATTTTGCGCGGGTTGGGGGCACCCAGTACTTC | CSARDFARVGGTQYF | TRBJ2-5 | TRBV20-1 | . | many
TGTGCCAGCAGCTATTCCTACCCCCCGTCGAGCAATCAGCCCCAGCATTTT | CASSYSYPPSSNQPQHF | TRBJ1-5 | TRBV6-5 | . | many
TGTGCCAGCAGTTTAGTTCCAGGGGGAAAATCAGATACGCAGTATTTT | CASSLVPGGKSDTQYF | TRBJ2-3 | TRBV12-3/TRBV12-4 | TRBD1 | many
TGTGCCAGCAGCCAAGGCCGACGGGAGGATGAGCAGTTCTTC | CASSQGRREDEQFF | TRBJ2-1 | TRBV4-2 | TRBD2 | many
TGTGCCACCAGCAGAGGAGGCAGGGGGGACGAGACCCAGTACTTC | CATSRGGRGDETQYF | TRBJ2-5 | TRBV15 | . | .
TGTGCCAGCTCCCCTTCCGGTAAAGACTCACCCCTCCACTTT | CASSPSGKDSPLHF | TRBJ1-6 | TRBV18 | . | many
TGTGCCAGCAGCTTAGGAGGGGGCAGTCAGCCCCAGCATTTT | CASSLGGGSQPQHF | TRBJ1-5 | TRBV7-6 | TRBD1 | many
TGCAGTGCTCTGGGGGGGTGGTATACGCAGTATTTT | CSALGGWYTQYF | TRBJ2-3 | TRBV20-1 | TRBD2 | many
TGTGCCAGCACCCGGACAGGGACTCGCACCGGGGAGCTGTTTTTT | CASTRTGTRTGELFF | TRBJ2-2 | TRBV12-3/TRBV12-4 | TRBD1 | many
TGTGCCAGCAGCCCACGCTCGGGGGACGGCTACACCTTC | CASSPRSGDGYTF | TRBJ1-2 | TRBV7-2 | . | many
TGTGCCAGCAGCCTCTCGTTCGGGGAGGGATATATTGGGTCCGAGCAGTACTTC | CASSLSFGEGYIGSEQYF | TRBJ2-7 | TRBV7-2 | TRBD2 | many
TGTGCCAGCAGTTCGGGACGGAACTATGGCTACACCTTC | CASSSGRNYGYTF | TRBJ1-2 | TRBV27 | . | many
TGTGCCAGCAGAGCTCTTAGCGGGGGCTCAGATACGCAGTATTTT | CASRALSGGSDTQYF | TRBJ2-3 | TRBV6-1 | TRBD2 | .
TGTGCCAGCTCACCACAGGGGAGCGCCGGGGAGCTGTTTTTT | CASSPQGSAGELFF | TRBJ2-2 | TRBV18 | . | many
TGTGCCAGCCAGATGAGCTCTGGAAACACCATATATTTT | CASQMSSGNTIYF | TRBJ1-3 | TRBV7-9 | . | many
TGTGCCAGCAGTCCGACGCAGGGCCGCTACAATGAGCAGTTCTTC | CASSPTQGRYNEQFF | TRBJ2-1 | TRBV12-3/TRBV12-4 | . | .
TGTGCCAGCTCACCAAAGGTTCAGGGTGGAACCGGGGAGCTGTTTTTT | CASSPKVQGGTGELFF | TRBJ2-2 | TRBV18 | . | many
TGCAGTGCTATAGACAGAGACAGGGGTACTGCTGAAGCTTTCTTT | CSAIDRDRGTAEAFF | TRBJ1-1 | TRBV20-1 | TRBD1 | many
TGTGCCAGCAGCCAATCCACCGGGACTAGCGGCACAGATACGCAGTATTTT | CASSQSTGTSGTDTQYF | TRBJ2-3 | TRBV14 | TRBD2 | many
TGCGCCAGCAGCCACTACAATGAGCAGTTCTTC | CASSHYNEQFF | TRBJ2-1 | TRBV4-1 | . | many
TGTGCCAGCAGCTTGGTGGGGCTGAACACCGGGGAGCTGTTTTTT | CASSLVGLNTGELFF | TRBJ2-2 | TRBV5-5 | . | many
TGCAGTGCTAGAGTTGAGGGACAGGGGGTTCAGCCCCAGCATTTT | CSARVEGQGVQPQHF | TRBJ1-5 | TRBV20-1 | TRBD1 | many
TGCGCCAGCAGGCCCCAGGGAATCGGAAACACCATATATTTT | CASRPQGIGNTIYF | TRBJ1-3 | TRBV10-2 | . | many
TGCGCCAGCAGCTTGGGGGACAGACTACACACTGAAGCTTTCTTT | CASSLGDRLHTEAFF | TRBJ1-1 | TRBV5-1 | TRBD1 | many
TGCGCCAGCAGCGGGGTGGATTTGGGTGAGCAGTTCTTC | CASSGVDLGEQFF | TRBJ2-1 | TRBV5-1 | . | many
TGTGCCAGCAGCCAGGAATTGGACAGGGGAAACACCGGGGAGCTGTTTTTT | CASSQELDRGNTGELFF | TRBJ2-2 | TRBV4-2 | TRBD1 | many
TGTGCCAGCGGGGTAGCGGGAGGTTACAATGAGCAGTTCTTC | CASGVAGGYNEQFF | TRBJ2-1 | TRBV28 | TRBD2 | once
TGTGCCAGCAGCTTAGGGCAAGGAGGCCAGTCACCCCTCCACTTT | CASSLGQGGQSPLHF | TRBJ1-6 | TRBV11-2 | . | many
TGTGCCAGCAGCCCAGCCCTGGGAGTAGATACGCAGTATTTT | CASSPALGVDTQYF | TRBJ2-3 | TRBV5-4 | . | few
TGTGCCACCAGTGATTCTAGACCGGACCCGAGCTCCTACAATGAGCAGTTCTTC | CATSDSRPDPSSYNEQFF | TRBJ2-1 | TRBV24-1 | . | few
TGTGCCAGCAGCGAAACTCAGGGACCCTACGAGCAGTACTTC | CASSETQGPYEQYF | TRBJ2-7 | TRBV12-3/TRBV12-4 | . | many
TGTGCCAGCAGTGGGGCCGGGACAGGGTTGGCCAAAAACATTCAGTACTTC | CASSGAGTGLAKNIQYF | TRBJ2-4 | TRBV28 | TRBD1 | many
TGCAGCGGAGCGCCCGGTGGGGGTGATACGCAGTATTTT | CSGAPGGGDTQYF | TRBJ2-3 | TRBV20-1 | . | .
TGTGCTAGTGGTTTGGTACTCGGAGGGGGGAGCAATCAGCCCCAGCATTTT | CASGLVLGGGSNQPQHF | TRBJ1-5 | TRBV12-5 | . | many
TGTGCCAGCAGCCATGGAGGTAGGCGACTAGCGGGGGGTCACAATGAGCAGTTCTTC | CASSHGGRRLAGGHNEQFF | TRBJ2-1 | TRBV3-1 | TRBD2 | .
TGTGCCAGCAGCTCCACCCTCAGGAATGCTGAAGCTTTCTTT | CASSSTLRNAEAFF | TRBJ1-1 | TRBV5-6 | . | .
TGTGCCAGCTTCACTCGGGACTTACTATATGGCTACACCTTC | CASFTRDLLYGYTF | TRBJ1-2 | TRBV6-5 | . | many
TGCGCCAGCAGCTTGGAAATACCGGACGAGCAGTACTTC | CASSLEIPDEQYF | TRBJ2-7 | TRBV5-1 | . | many
TGTGCCAGCAGCCCACTCATGAACACTGAAGCTTTCTTT | CASSPLMNTEAFF | TRBJ1-1 | TRBV7-8 | . | many
TGTGCCAGCAATGGGGGAGGACAGGGGCGGACGACCTACGAGCAGTACTTC | CASNGGGQGRTTYEQYF | TRBJ2-7 | TRBV25-1 | TRBD1 | many
TGTGCCAGCAGTGGGGCCAATGAGCAGTTCTTC | CASSGANEQFF | TRBJ2-1 | TRBV25-1 | . | many
TGTGCCAGCGCCCGGGGAATGAACACTGAAGCTTTCTTT | CASARGMNTEAFF | TRBJ1-1 | TRBV6-1 | . | .
TGTGCCAGCAGCACAGACTCTGGGGCCAACGTCCTGACTTTC | CASSTDSGANVLTF | TRBJ2-6 | TRBV6-2/TRBV6-3 | . | few
TGTGCCAGCAGCTTGAACAGGGGCGCGAAACCCCTCCACTTT | CASSLNRGAKPLHF | TRBJ1-6 | TRBV5-4 | TRBD1 | many
TGTGCCAGCAGTGAAACTACAGGGCGCGAGCAGTACTTC | CASSETTGREQYF | TRBJ2-7 | TRBV25-1 | . | many
TGTGCCAGCAGCGTAGGGACAGGGGGACAGCCCCAGCATTTT | CASSVGTGGQPQHF | TRBJ1-5 | TRBV11-2 | TRBD1 | medium-sized
TGTGCCAGCAGTTACGGGGGGGGCTATGGCTACACCTTC | CASSYGGGYGYTF | TRBJ1-2 | TRBV6-5 | . | many